A single sample is the source of the 11 T cell receptor beta chains below, sequenced in a study of human T cells and chemical hapten exposure. Time point of the sample: patch test 1, 2 weeks after DPC sensitization. Treatment given: therapeutic diphenylcyclopropenone sensitization with weekly scalp DPC. TCRdb redid the calling of the RACE reads with MiXCR, one entry per CDR3 protein. This sample yields some 120,000 distinct CDR3 sequences, of which around 10% are seen a single time; approximately 1.4% belongs to the top ten. The material was whole blood, obtained in connection with sensitization to the hapten diphenylcyclopropenone (DPC). The source is a woman aged 50 to 60 with alopecia areata. Some clones in this sample may be carry-over from other donors' samples.

V usage is TRBV6-5 and J usage is TRBJ2-6; no clear D. Trimming took off 2 bases at V and 3 bases at J, with 5 bases between the two ends. CDR1 MNHEY and CDR2 SVGAGI come from the germline V gene. The CDR3 is 14 residues long. CDR3 sequence reads: CASSYLLGANVLTF. CDR3 DNA sequence: TGTGCCAGCAGTTACCTCCTTGGGGCCAACGTCCTGACTTTC.

The chain couples TRBV18 to TRBJ1-1, with D uncertain. Trimming stripped 2 bases from V and 0 bases from J, with 10 bases between. There are 15 residues in the CDR3. Germline loops: CDR1 KGHSH, CDR2 LQKENI. The CDR3 spells CASSPGPQMNTEAFF. In nucleotides, the CDR3 is TGTGCCAGCTCACCAGGTCCACAGATGAACACTGAAGCTTTCTTT.

This clonotype was seen more than once but under ten times. The chain carries TRBV27 and TRBJ1-1; no definite D call. The CDR3 is 15 residues long. Germline V gene sequence: CDR1 MNHEY, CDR2 SMNVEV (reference sequence). V dropped 5 bases and J dropped 0 bases, with 13 bases sitting between them. The CDR3 DNA reads as TGTGCCAGCAGTCCAACAACAAACGTGAACACTGAAGCTTTCTTT. It encodes CASSPTTNVNTEAFF.

This clonotype was observed many times. The chain couples TRBV6-5 to TRBJ1-6; 7 positions agree with TRBD1. Germline-derived CDR1 and CDR2 are MNHEY and SVGAGI. Germline trimming cut 2 bases from V and 7 bases from J; bases unmatched to any gene: 8. The CDR3 contains 16 residues. CDR3 protein: CASSYGGPRGNSPLHF. The CDR3 DNA reads TGTGCCAGCAGTTACGGGGGGCCCAGGGGGAATTCACCCCTCCACTTT.

The chain joins TRBV29-1 to TRBJ2-7; D perhaps matches TRBD1 (6 bases). CDR1 SQVTM and CDR2 ANQGSEA come from the germline V gene. The CDR3 contains 13 residues. V gave up 5 bases and J gave up 6 bases, with 17 bases separating them. The CDR3 DNA reads as TGCAGCGTTTCTCAGGGGCGGACGGCCGAGCAGTACTTC. Protein sequence: CSVSQGRTAEQYF.

The chain couples TRBV28 to TRBJ1-1; a possible D gene is TRBD1 (5 bases). The CDR3 has 14 residues. Trimming removed 2 bases from V and 5 bases from J, with 12 bases in between. Germline loops: CDR1 MDHEN, CDR2 SYDVKM. CDR3 sequence reads: CASSLGPGGTEAFF. The CDR3 DNA follows: TGTGCCAGCAGTTTAGGTCCGGGGGGAACTGAAGCTTTCTTT.

This clonotype has a handful of counts. This rearrangement joins TRBV12-5 to TRBJ2-3, with unresolved D. The germline CDR1 and CDR2 sequences are LGHNT and FRNRAP. This CDR3 is built from 11 residues. V was trimmed by 7 bases and J by 5 bases, leaving 7 bases between them. CDR3 amino acids: CASAEGDTQYF. CDR3 sequence (DNA): TGTGCTAGTGCAGAAGGAGATACGCAGTATTTT.

This clonotype was counted only a few times. The chain joins TRBV14 to TRBJ2-1; D is uncertain. V lost 4 bases and J lost 9, with 10 bases in between. Germline CDR1 and CDR2: SGHDN and FVKESK. This CDR3 region has 12 residues. The CDR3 reads CASSRSRTEQFF. The CDR3 DNA sequence: TGTGCCAGCAGCCGCAGCCGCACTGAGCAGTTCTTC.

The rearrangement uses TRBV28 and TRBJ2-3; perhaps TRBD2 as D (6 bases). The germline V and J ends were trimmed by 1 base and 6 bases, with 11 bases remaining between them. The CDR3 length is 14 residues. From germline, CDR1 is MDHEN and CDR2 SYDVKM. The CDR3 nucleotides read TGTGCCAGCAGTTTATTATCGGGGGTGGATACGCAGTATTTT. This encodes CASSLLSGVDTQYF.

The chain uses TRBV2 and TRBJ2-2; D not certain. Germline CDR1 reads SNHLY; CDR2 reads FYNNEI. The CDR3 has 11 amino acids. V lost 7 bases and J lost 6, with 6 bases in between. This chain's CDR3 is CASTESGELFF. CDR3 coding DNA: TGTGCCAGCACCGAGTCCGGGGAGCTGTTTTTT.

The chain employs TRBV10-3 and TRBJ2-6; TRBD2 matches 11 bases. This CDR3 comprises 17 residues. V trimming: 3 bases; J trimming: 2 bases; junction bases outside the gene matches: 3. CDR1 is ENHRY, CDR2 SYGVKD, per germline. CDR3 sequence reads: CAISDTSGSTGANVLTF. CDR3 sequence (DNA): TGTGCCATCAGTGACACTAGCGGGAGTACTGGGGCCAACGTCCTGACTTTC.